This T cell receptor beta chain was observed in a study of T cells in Graves' hyperthyroidism and ophthalmopathy. The study's findings and limits: Most thyroid clonotypes that were expanded above 0.001 also turned up in blood.

RNA transcripts provided the source from which TCR beta CDR3 regions were amplified. Carried out on the TCR CDR3, a first-round RT-PCR used the HTBI primer set. A single record per CDR3 protein comes from TCRdb applying MiXCR to the multiplex PCR reads. There are hundreds of thousands of distinct CDR3 sequences in the sample; approximately 14% occur only once, and roughly 10% lies in the top ten. This clonotype was detected ten times or more. Its antigen remains unknown. The CDR3 is made up of 15 amino acids. Deletions cut 1 base from V and 0 bases from J, with 7 bases between. Fresh peripheral blood, 7.5 to 10 ml, was the source of the PBMCs.

The chain couples TRBV12-3 or TRBV12-4 to TRBJ2-1; TRBD2 is a possible D gene (5 bases). This TCR was recovered from a woman between 18 and 30 years old with Graves' hyperthyroidism. Sequenced material: blood. CDR3 nucleotide sequence: TGTGCCAGCAGTTTAGTAGCGCGCTCCTACAATGAGCAGTTCTTC. It specifies CASSLVARSYNEQFF.